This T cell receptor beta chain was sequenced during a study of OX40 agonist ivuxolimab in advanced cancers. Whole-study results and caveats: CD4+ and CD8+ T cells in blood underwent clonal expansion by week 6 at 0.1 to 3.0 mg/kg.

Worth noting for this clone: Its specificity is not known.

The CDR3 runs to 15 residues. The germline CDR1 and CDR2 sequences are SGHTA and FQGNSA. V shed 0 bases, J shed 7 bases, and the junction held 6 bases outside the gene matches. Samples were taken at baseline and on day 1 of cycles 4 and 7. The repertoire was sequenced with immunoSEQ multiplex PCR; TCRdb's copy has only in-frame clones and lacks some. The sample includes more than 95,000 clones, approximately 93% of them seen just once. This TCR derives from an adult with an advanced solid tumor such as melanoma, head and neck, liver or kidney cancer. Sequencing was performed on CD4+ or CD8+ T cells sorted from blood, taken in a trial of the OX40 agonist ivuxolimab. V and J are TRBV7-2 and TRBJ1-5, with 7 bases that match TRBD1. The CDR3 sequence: CASSLAVTGQQPQHF. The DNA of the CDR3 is TGTGCCAGCAGCTTAGCGGTGACAGGGCAGCAGCCCCAGCATTTT.